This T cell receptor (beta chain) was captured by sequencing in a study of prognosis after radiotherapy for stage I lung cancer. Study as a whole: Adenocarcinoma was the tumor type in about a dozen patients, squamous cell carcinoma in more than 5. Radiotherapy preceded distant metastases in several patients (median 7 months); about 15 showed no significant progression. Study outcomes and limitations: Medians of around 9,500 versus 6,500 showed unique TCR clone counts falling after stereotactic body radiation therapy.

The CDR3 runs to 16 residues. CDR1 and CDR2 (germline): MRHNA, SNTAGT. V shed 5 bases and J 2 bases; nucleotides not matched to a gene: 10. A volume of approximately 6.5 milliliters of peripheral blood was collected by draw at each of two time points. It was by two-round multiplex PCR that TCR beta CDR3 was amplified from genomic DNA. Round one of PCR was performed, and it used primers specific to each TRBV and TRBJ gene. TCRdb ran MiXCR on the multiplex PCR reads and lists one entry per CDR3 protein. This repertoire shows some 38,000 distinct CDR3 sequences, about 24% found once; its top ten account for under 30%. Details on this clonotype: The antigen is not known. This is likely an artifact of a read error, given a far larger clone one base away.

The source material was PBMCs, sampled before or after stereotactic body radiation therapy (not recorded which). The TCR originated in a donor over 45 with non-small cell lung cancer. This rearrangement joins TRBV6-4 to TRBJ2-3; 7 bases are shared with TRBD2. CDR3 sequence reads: CASSRAGCLDTDTQYF. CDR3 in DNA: TGTGCCAGCAGTCGAGCGGGGTGCCTGGACACAGATACGCAGTATTTT.